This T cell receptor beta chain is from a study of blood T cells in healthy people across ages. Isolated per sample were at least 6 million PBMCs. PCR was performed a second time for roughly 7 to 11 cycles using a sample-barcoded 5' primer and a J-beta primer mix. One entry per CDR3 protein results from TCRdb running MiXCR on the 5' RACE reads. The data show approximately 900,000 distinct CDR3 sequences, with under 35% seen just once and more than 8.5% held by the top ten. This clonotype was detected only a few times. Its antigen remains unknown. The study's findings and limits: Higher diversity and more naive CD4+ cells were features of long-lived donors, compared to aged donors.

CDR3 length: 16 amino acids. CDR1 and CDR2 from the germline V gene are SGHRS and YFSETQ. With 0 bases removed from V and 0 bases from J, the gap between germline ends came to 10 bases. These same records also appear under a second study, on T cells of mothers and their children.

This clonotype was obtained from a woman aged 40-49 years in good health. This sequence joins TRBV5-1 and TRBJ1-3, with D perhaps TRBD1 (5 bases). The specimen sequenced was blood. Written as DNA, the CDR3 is TGCGCCAGCAGCTTGGACGGGGCGAGCTCTGGAAACACCATATATTTT. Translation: CASSLDGASSGNTIYF.